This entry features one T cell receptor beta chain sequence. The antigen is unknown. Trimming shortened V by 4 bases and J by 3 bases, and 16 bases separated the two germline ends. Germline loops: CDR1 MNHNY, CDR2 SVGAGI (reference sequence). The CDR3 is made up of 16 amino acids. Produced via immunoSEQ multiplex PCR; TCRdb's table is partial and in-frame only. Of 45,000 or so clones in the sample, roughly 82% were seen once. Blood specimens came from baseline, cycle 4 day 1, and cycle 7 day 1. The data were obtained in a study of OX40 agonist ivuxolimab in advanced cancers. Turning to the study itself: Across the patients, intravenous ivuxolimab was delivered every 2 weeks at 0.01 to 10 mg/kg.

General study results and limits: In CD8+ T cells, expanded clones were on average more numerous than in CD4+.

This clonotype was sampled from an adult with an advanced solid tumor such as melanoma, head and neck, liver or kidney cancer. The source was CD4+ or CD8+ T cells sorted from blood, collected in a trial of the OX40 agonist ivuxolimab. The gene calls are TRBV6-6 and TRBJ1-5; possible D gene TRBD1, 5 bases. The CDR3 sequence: CASSSPLSGLNQPQHF. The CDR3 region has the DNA TGTGCCAGCAGTTCCCCCTTGTCAGGGCTCAATCAGCCCCAGCATTTT.